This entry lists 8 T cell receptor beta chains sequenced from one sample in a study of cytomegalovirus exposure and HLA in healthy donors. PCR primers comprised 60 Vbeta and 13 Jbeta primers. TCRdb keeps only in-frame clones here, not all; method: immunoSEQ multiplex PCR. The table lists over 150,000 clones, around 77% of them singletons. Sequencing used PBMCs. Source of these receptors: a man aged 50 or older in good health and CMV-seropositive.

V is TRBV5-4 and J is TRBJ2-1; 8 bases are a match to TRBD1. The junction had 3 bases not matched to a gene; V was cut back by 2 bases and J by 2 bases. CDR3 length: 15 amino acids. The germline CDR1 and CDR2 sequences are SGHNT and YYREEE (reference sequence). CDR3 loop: CASSFDRGTYNEQFF. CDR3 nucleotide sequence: TGTGCCAGCAGCTTCGACAGGGGCACCTACAATGAGCAGTTCTTC.

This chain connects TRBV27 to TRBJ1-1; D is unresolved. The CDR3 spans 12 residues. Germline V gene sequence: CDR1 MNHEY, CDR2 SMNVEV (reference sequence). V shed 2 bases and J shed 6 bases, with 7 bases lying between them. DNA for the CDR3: TGTGCCAGCAGTTTAGACGGGGCTGAAGCTTTCTTT. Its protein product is CASSLDGAEAFF.

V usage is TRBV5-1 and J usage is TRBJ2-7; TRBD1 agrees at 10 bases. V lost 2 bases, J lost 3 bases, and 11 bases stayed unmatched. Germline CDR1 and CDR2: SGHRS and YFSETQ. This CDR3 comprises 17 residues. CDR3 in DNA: TGCGCCAGCAGCTTTTCTTCCCGGGACAGGGGAAACTACGAGCAGTACTTC. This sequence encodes CASSFSSRDRGNYEQYF.

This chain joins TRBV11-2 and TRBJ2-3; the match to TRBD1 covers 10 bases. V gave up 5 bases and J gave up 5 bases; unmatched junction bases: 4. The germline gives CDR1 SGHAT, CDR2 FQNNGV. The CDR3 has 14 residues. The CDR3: CASSLGTGVDTQYF. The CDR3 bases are TGTGCCAGCAGCCTCGGGACAGGGGTAGATACGCAGTATTTT.

CDR3 region: CASSPTSGGPRETQYF. The CDR3 nucleotides are TGCGCCAGCAGCCCGACTAGCGGGGGGCCAAGGGAGACCCAGTACTTC. The rearrangement joins TRBV5-1 to TRBJ2-5, with 13 bases aligning to TRBD2. Germline CDR1 and CDR2: SGHRS and YFSETQ. Trimming at V came to 4 bases and at J to 5 bases, leaving 8 bases not matched to a gene. The CDR3 has 16 residues.

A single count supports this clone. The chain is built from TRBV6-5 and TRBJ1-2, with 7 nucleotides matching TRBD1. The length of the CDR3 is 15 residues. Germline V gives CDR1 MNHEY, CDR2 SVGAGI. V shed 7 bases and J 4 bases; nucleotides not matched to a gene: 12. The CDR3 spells CASTDRASNGYGYTF. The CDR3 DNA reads TGTGCCAGCACCGACAGGGCGTCTAATGGCTATGGCTACACCTTC.

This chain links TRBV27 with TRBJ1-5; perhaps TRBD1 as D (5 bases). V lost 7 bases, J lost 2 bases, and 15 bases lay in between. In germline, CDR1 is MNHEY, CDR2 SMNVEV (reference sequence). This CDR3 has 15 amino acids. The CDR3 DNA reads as TGTGCCAGCAAACAGACCTCGGGGGGCAATCAGCCCCAGCATTTT. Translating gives CASKQTSGGNQPQHF.

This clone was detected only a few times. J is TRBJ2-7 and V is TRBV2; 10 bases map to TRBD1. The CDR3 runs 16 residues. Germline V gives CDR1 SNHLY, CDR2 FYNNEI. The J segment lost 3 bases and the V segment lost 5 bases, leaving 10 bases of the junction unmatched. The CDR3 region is CASSPSPRDRGYEQYF. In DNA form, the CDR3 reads TGTGCCAGCAGTCCCTCCCCCAGGGACAGGGGCTACGAGCAGTACTTC.